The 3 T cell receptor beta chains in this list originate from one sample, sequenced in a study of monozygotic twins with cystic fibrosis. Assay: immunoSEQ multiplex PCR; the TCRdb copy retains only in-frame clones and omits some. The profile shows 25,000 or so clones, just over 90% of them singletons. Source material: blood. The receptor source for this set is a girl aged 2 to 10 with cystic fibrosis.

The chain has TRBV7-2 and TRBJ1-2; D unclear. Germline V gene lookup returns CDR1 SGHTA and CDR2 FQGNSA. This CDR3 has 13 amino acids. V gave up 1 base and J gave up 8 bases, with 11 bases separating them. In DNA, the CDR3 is TGTGCCAGCAGCTTAGGCGGGCAGCGGGGCTACACCTTC. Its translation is CASSLGGQRGYTF.

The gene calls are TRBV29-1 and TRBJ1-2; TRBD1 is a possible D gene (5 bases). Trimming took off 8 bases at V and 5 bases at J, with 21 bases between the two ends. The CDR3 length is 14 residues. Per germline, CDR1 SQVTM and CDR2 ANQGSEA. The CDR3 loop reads CSIPTGGGGYGYTF. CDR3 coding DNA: TGCAGCATCCCCACAGGTGGGGGGGGATATGGCTACACCTTC.

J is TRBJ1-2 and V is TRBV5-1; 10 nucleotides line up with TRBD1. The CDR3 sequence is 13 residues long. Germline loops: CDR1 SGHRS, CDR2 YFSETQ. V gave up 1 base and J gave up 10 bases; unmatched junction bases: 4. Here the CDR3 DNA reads TGCGCCAGCAGCTTGAGGGACAGGGGAGCCTACACCTTC. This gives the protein CASSLRDRGAYTF.